The next 26 T cell receptor beta chains were all read from a single sample in a study of blood T cell repertoires in COVID-19. The data were produced by immunoSEQ multiplex PCR, yet TCRdb's version contains in-frame clones alone and is incomplete. The sample consists of more than 110,000 clones, roughly four fifths of them appearing once. Sequencing input: peripheral blood. The receptors derive from a woman in her sixties with acute or convalescent COVID-19.

The genes are TRBV15 and TRBJ1-1, with D unresolved. CDR1 is LNHNV, CDR2 YYDKDF, per germline (reference sequence). The germline V and J ends were trimmed by 0 bases and 0 bases, with 11 bases remaining between them. The CDR3 contains 16 residues. CDR3 nucleotides: TGTGCCACCAGCAGAGATGGAGCCCCCATGAACACTGAAGCTTTCTTT. This sequence encodes CATSRDGAPMNTEAFF.

The gene calls are TRBV3-1 (or the pseudogene TRBV3-2) and TRBJ2-5, with D tentatively TRBD2 (6 bases). CDR3 length: 16 amino acids. Per germline, CDR1 LGHDT and CDR2 YNNKEL (reference sequence). Trimming left V 0 bases short and J 1 base short, with 12 bases between. The CDR3 coding sequence is TGTGCCAGCAGCCAAGACGGAGGGAGGTCCCAAGAGACCCAGTACTTC. The encoded protein is CASSQDGGRSQETQYF.

This clone was observed a handful of times. The V gene is TRBV6-4, the J gene TRBJ1-1, with D hard to call. This CDR3 has 14 residues. V dropped 5 bases and J dropped 1 base, with 11 bases sitting between them. Germline V CDR1 and CDR2: MRHNA, SNTAGT. CDR3 amino acids: CASSSSPGNTEAFF. The CDR3 DNA sequence: TGTGCCAGCAGTTCTTCCCCGGGGAACACTGAAGCTTTCTTT.

The chain has TRBV20-1 and TRBJ1-2; TRBD1 might be the D (5 bases). V shed 3 bases and J shed 6 bases, with 8 bases lying between them. The length of the CDR3 is 11 residues. Germline V gives CDR1 DFQATT, CDR2 SNEGSKA (reference sequence). In DNA, the CDR3 is TGCAGTGCTAGCTTAGGGGATGGCTACACCTTC. Protein: CSASLGDGYTF.

This rearrangement joins TRBV28 to TRBJ1-5; a weak D match, TRBD1 (6 bases). The germline gives CDR1 MDHEN, CDR2 SYDVKM. The CDR3 is 17 amino acids. The V gene lost 6 bases and the J gene lost 0 bases, with 18 bases spanning the gap. The CDR3, as DNA: TGTGCCAGCAGCCCAGGACAGTTCATACATAGCAATCAGCCCCAGCATTTT. Its translation is CASSPGQFIHSNQPQHF.

The chain employs TRBV28 and TRBJ1-1; D might be TRBD1 (6 bases). CDR1 and CDR2 from the germline V gene are MDHEN and SYDVKM. CDR3 length: 14 residues. V lost 6 bases to trimming and J lost 4 bases, with 15 bases between them. Here the CDR3 DNA reads TGTGCCAGCAGCCCCGGGGGGCCGGTCACTGAAGCTTTCTTT. Its translation: CASSPGGPVTEAFF.

V and J are TRBV4-2 and TRBJ2-1, with D possibly matching TRBD1 (6 bases). This CDR3 has 13 residues. Trimming removed 3 bases from V and 8 bases from J, with 11 bases in between. Germline V lookup: CDR1 LGHNA, CDR2 YNFKEQ. CDR3 nucleotide sequence: TGTGCCAGCAGCCATTACAGGGATTATGAGCAGTTCTTC. It yields the protein CASSHYRDYEQFF.

The V and J genes are TRBV7-3 and TRBJ2-2; 7 nucleotides match TRBD2. Trimming cost V 4 bases and J 7 bases; bases outside gene matches: 9. Germline lookup yields CDR1 SGHTA and CDR2 FQGTGA. The CDR3 loop spans 15 amino acids. CDR3 nucleotides: TGTGCCAGCAGCTACGATAGCGGGTCAGGCGGGGAGCTGTTTTTT. Its protein product is CASSYDSGSGGELFF.

This sequence joins TRBV6-5 and TRBJ1-5, with D possibly matching TRBD1 (5 bases). The germline V gene has CDR1 MNHEY and CDR2 SVGAGI. The CDR3 runs to 12 residues. Trimming took 6 bases from V and 9 from J, leaving 12 bases between them. CDR3 region: CASSPGQGPQHF. CDR3 DNA sequence: TGTGCCAGCAGCCCCGGTCAGGGGCCCCAGCATTTT.

CDR3 nucleotides: TGTGCCTGGAGTAAAGGGGGCAATTCACCCCTCCACTTT. Protein sequence: CAWSKGGNSPLHF. The chain uses TRBV30 and TRBJ1-6; TRBD1 matches 7 bases. The length of the CDR3 is 13 residues. CDR1 is GTSNPN and CDR2 is SVGIG in the germline V gene (reference sequence). The trim removed 2 bases at V and 7 bases at J, leaving 2 bases unmatched.

V gene TRBV28 combines with J gene TRBJ1-2; 12 bases align to TRBD1. The CDR3 covers 15 residues. Germline lookup yields CDR1 MDHEN and CDR2 SYDVKM. Losses at the gene ends were 3 bases for V and 7 bases for J; bases not matched to a gene: 6. CDR3 DNA: TGTGCCAGCAGTTTGTCGGGGACAGGGGGCGGTGGCTACACCTTC. Its translation: CASSLSGTGGGGYTF.

This chain uses TRBV9 with TRBJ2-6; possibly TRBD1 for D (5 bases). Germline assignment: CDR1 SGDLS and CDR2 YYNGEE. The CDR3 has 19 amino acids. V was clipped by 2 bases and J by 0 bases, with 18 bases between them. The DNA for the CDR3 is TGTGCCAGCAGCGTGCAACAGGCCTTCCCAACCTCTGGGGCCAACGTCCTGACTTTC. It translates to CASSVQQAFPTSGANVLTF.

This clone has a handful of counts. The chain couples TRBV5-1 to TRBJ1-4, with no clear D. The germline CDR1 and CDR2 sequences are SGHRS and YFSETQ. V lost 4 bases to trimming and J lost 7 bases, with 20 bases between them. The CDR3 consists of 16 residues. The CDR3 DNA follows: TGCGCCAGCAGCCCCTCCGGGTCAGGCGGGCGTGAAAAACTGTTTTTT. As protein: CASSPSGSGGREKLFF. Together with reference TRBV5-1 and TRBJ1-4, the CDR3 gives the full variable domain: KAGVTQTPRYLIKTRGQQVTLSCSPISGHRSVSWYQQTPGQGLQFLFEYFSETQRNKGNFPGRFSGRQFSNSRSEMNVSTLELGDSALYLCASSPSGSGGREKLFFGSGTQLSVL.

The chain recombines TRBV18 with TRBJ2-7, with no clear D. This CDR3 has 13 residues. V was shortened by 3 bases and J by 1 base, with 7 bases between the two germline ends. The germline V gene has CDR1 KGHSH and CDR2 LQKENI. The CDR3 DNA sequence: TGTGCCAGCTCACCGTGGGCATCCTACGAGCAGTACTTC. Residues: CASSPWASYEQYF. Full variable domain (outside the CDR3, taken from reference TRBV18 and TRBJ2-7): NAGVMQNPRHLVRRRGQEARLRCSPMKGHSHVYWYRQLPEEGLKFMVYLQKENIIDESGMPKERFSAEFPKEGPSILRIQQVVRGDSAAYFCASSPWASYEQYFGPGTRLTVT.

The chain uses TRBV19 and TRBJ2-1; D is ambiguous. The CDR3 consists of 13 residues. The germline V gene has CDR1 LNHDA and CDR2 SQIVND (reference sequence). The V and J ends lost 3 bases and 8 bases respectively, with 11 bases between them. The CDR3 nucleotides are TGTGCCAGTAGTATCGGGTTATTGGATGAGCAGTTCTTC. Residues: CASSIGLLDEQFF.

The chain uses TRBV10-3 and TRBJ2-3, with 12 bases identical to TRBD2. The CDR3 covers 14 residues. Germline CDR1 is ENHRY and CDR2 is SYGVKD. The V segment lost 9 bases and the J segment 2 bases; nucleotides outside the gene matches: 3. CDR3 region: CAMRLAGDTDTQYF. Here the CDR3 DNA reads TGTGCCATGAGACTAGCGGGGGACACAGATACGCAGTATTTT.

The V gene is TRBV11-1, the J gene TRBJ1-3, with D uncertain. Germline V gives CDR1 SGHAT, CDR2 FQDESV (reference sequence). CDR3 length: 13 residues. V lost 0 bases and J 3 bases, leaving 3 bases between the germline ends. CDR3 bases: TGTGCCAGCAGCTTAGCCTTTGGAAACACCATATATTTT. Protein product: CASSLAFGNTIYF.

The V gene is TRBV25-1, the J gene TRBJ2-5, with TRBD1 matching 7 bases. The length of the CDR3 is 16 residues. The germline gives CDR1 MGHDK, CDR2 SYGVNS. Trimming removed 1 base from V and 4 bases from J; junction bases left unmatched: 9. The CDR3, as DNA: TGTGCCAGCAGTGAATGGGCCCAGGGGGTCACAGAGACCCAGTACTTC. This sequence encodes CASSEWAQGVTETQYF.

This chain joins TRBV2 and TRBJ1-3, with no clear D. This CDR3 spans 15 amino acids. CDR1 and CDR2 (germline): SNHLY, FYNNEI. The ends were cut back, 5 bases at V and 0 bases at J, with 11 bases in the middle. The CDR3 is CASSRSGRSGNTIYF. CDR3 in DNA: TGTGCCAGCAGTCGGTCTGGGCGCTCTGGAAACACCATATATTTT.

V usage is TRBV28 and J usage is TRBJ2-1; D unclear. The CDR3 covers 12 residues. Between the trimmed V and J ends, which lost 6 bases and 8 bases, there was a span of 11 bases. CDR1 is MDHEN and CDR2 is SYDVKM in the germline V gene. Here the CDR3 reads CASSGFSDEQFF. The CDR3 DNA reads as TGTGCCAGCAGCGGTTTTTCGGATGAGCAGTTCTTC.

The rearrangement uses TRBV10-3 and TRBJ2-7; TRBD1 matches 7 bases. The J segment lost 7 bases and the V segment lost 0 bases, leaving 15 bases of the junction unmatched. This CDR3 comprises 17 residues. From germline, CDR1 is ENHRY and CDR2 SYGVKD. DNA for the CDR3: TGTGCCATCAGTGAGTCGACTCGGTCAGACAGGGTTGTGGAGCAGTACTTC. Translated: CAISESTRSDRVVEQYF.

The chain couples TRBV7-8 to TRBJ1-5; 8 bases fit TRBD1. V lost 2 bases to trimming and J lost 0 bases; unmatched junction nucleotides: 6. CDR1 SGHVS and CDR2 FQNEAQ come from the germline V gene. The CDR3 contains 17 residues. The CDR3 protein is CASSLRTGRGSNQPQHF. In nucleotides, the CDR3 is TGTGCCAGCAGCTTAAGGACAGGGCGAGGTAGCAATCAGCCCCAGCATTTT.

The chain combines TRBV5-8 with TRBJ2-1; D gene uncertain. Germline V lookup: CDR1 SGHTS, CDR2 YDEGEE. The CDR3 loop spans 15 amino acids. V lost 0 bases and J lost 0, with 7 bases in between. The CDR3 nucleotides are TGTGCCAGCAGCTTGGGAGGCCGCTCCTACAATGAGCAGTTCTTC. Translating it yields CASSLGGRSYNEQFF.

V gene TRBV28 combines with J gene TRBJ1-4, with a weak D call TRBD1 (5 bases). The CDR3 runs to 15 residues. CDR1 and CDR2 from the germline V gene are MDHEN and SYDVKM. The ends were cut back, 0 bases at V and 10 bases at J, with 15 bases in the middle. CDR3 in DNA: TGTGCCAGCAGTTTATGGGGGACGGGAGGTGGAAAACTGTTTTTT. Amino acids: CASSLWGTGGGKLFF.

The V and J genes are TRBV20-1 and TRBJ1-1; D unresolved. Trimming stripped 3 bases from V and 0 bases from J, with 8 bases between. CDR1 and CDR2 from the germline V gene are DFQATT and SNEGSKA (reference sequence). This CDR3 comprises 13 residues. The CDR3 protein is CSASTEMNTEAFF. The CDR3 bases are TGCAGTGCTAGTACAGAAATGAACACTGAAGCTTTCTTT.

Ten or more counts support this clone. The chain joins TRBV7-8 to TRBJ2-7; TRBD2 matches 9 bases. After removal of 1 base from V and 2 bases from J, the junction contained 6 bases not matched to a gene. Germline V gene data show CDR1 as SGHVS and CDR2 as FQNEAQ. This CDR3 is built from 16 residues. CDR3 protein: CASSLGPSGTPYEQYF. The CDR3 DNA reads as TGTGCCAGCAGCTTAGGTCCTAGCGGGACGCCCTACGAGCAGTACTTC.